This TCR beta chain was observed in a study of beta chain features in type 1 diabetes. Study in general: The patient and healthy donor groups were comparable for age, gender and cell yields. Study findings and constraints: Type 1 diabetes patients had fewer VDJ junction insertions and more deletions. HLA influence on TCRB rearrangement stayed unresolved here.

The sequenced template was cDNA made from the entire isolated RNA. This table comes from immunoSEQ multiplex PCR, and its TCRdb copy is limited to in-frame clones, with some not included. The sample has around 430,000 clones; roughly 31% are singletons. With regard to this clone: Its antigen is undetermined.

The CDR3 contains 16 residues. V gave up 5 bases and J gave up 5 bases; unmatched junction bases: 7. The V gene's germline CDR1 is SGHTA and CDR2 FQGNSA. The sequenced sample was naive CD4+ T cells from blood. The receptor's source is a man aged 18 to 30 in good health. This chain joins TRBV7-2 and TRBJ2-7, with TRBD2 matching 15 bases. CDR3 in amino acids: CASSPGTSGRFHEQYF. CDR3 bases: TGTGCCAGCAGCCCGGGGACTAGCGGGAGGTTCCACGAGCAGTACTTC.